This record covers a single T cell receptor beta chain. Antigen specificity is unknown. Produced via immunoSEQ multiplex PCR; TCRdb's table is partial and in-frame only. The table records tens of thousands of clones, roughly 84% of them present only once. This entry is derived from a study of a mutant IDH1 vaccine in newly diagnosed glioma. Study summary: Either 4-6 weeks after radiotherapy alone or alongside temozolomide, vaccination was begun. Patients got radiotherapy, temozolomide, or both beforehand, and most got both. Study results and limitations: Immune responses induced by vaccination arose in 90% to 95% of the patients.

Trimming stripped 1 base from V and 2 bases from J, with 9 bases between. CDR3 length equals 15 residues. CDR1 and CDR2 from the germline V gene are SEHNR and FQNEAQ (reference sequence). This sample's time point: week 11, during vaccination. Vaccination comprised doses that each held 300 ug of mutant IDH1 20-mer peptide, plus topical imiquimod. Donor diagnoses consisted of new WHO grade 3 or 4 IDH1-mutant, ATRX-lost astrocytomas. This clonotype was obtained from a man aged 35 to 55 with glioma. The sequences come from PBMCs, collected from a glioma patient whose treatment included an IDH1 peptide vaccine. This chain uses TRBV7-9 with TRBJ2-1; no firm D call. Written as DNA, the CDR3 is TGTGCCAGCAGCTTAGGCCGGTCCGCCTACAATGAGCAGTTCTTC. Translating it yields CASSLGRSAYNEQFF.